This passage covers 3 T cell receptor beta chains from one sample sequenced in a study of Ad26.COV2.S vaccination and SARS-CoV-2 variants. The table came from immunoSEQ multiplex PCR; TCRdb's copy has only in-frame clones and leaves some out. The repertoire holds approximately 340,000 clones, with about 92% as singletons. This specimen consisted of peripheral blood, obtained after recovery from COVID-19. All receptors come from a human donor who had recovered from COVID-19.

The rearrangement joins TRBV7-6 to TRBJ2-7; 10 nucleotides agree with TRBD2. The J segment lost 5 bases and the V segment lost 7 bases, leaving 8 bases of the junction unmatched. Germline CDR1 is SGHVS and CDR2 is FNYEAQ. The CDR3 is 14 residues long. The CDR3 DNA sequence: TGTGCCAGCACCGAGCGGGGGGGCAAAGACGAGCAGTACTTC. Translated, it gives CASTERGGKDEQYF.

The rearrangement uses TRBV2 and TRBJ2-1; 12 bases align to TRBD1. CDR1 and CDR2 from the germline V gene are SNHLY and FYNNEI. V was clipped by 6 bases and J by 15 bases; unmatched bases: 9. The CDR3 runs 13 residues. The CDR3 nucleotides read TGTGCCAGCAGGGGACAGGGGGCCCCATTCCGGTTCTTC. This codes for CASRGQGAPFRFF. Full variable domain (missing parts from reference TRBV2 and TRBJ2-1): EPEVTQTPSHQVTQMGQEVILRCVPISNHLYFYWYRQILGQKVEFLVSFYNNEISEKSEIFDDQFSVERPDGSNFTLKIRSTKLEDSAMYFCASRGQGAPFRFFGPGTRLTVL.

The rearrangement joins TRBV6-1 to TRBJ2-1; no definite D call. V lost 3 bases and J lost 7, with 13 bases in between. The germline V gene encodes CDR1 MNHNS and CDR2 SASEGT. The CDR3 contains 14 residues. The CDR3: CASSDGQAGNEQFF. The CDR3 DNA reads as TGTGCCAGCAGTGACGGCCAGGCCGGAAATGAGCAGTTCTTC.